A single T cell receptor beta chain is shown here with its context. The antigen is unknown. Addition of UMIs with a 6-nucleotide sample barcode was achieved by template switching. TCRdb reprocessed the 5' RACE reads and keeps a single row for each CDR3 protein, giving no DNA. This sample's table has about 300,000 distinct CDR3 sequences. The data stem from a study of monozygotic twins with inflammatory bowel disease. Study findings and constraints: IBD-affected twins scored below their healthy co-twins in TCRbeta diversity (inverse Simpson).

The CDR3 is 12 residues long. Germline V gene sequence: CDR1 SQVTM, CDR2 ANQGSEA. Specimen: blood. The chain is built from TRBV29-1 and TRBJ2-7; the D gene TCRdb calls, TRBD1, cannot be checked with no DNA. The sequence was obtained from a human donor with ulcerative colitis or Crohn's disease, or a healthy co-twin of an affected twin (not recorded which). CDR3 amino acids: CSVGTGPYEQYF.